Below, 6 T cell receptor beta chains from the same sample are listed, as sequenced in a study of blood T cell repertoires in COVID-19. Measured with immunoSEQ multiplex PCR; TCRdb has only the in-frame clones, and not every one. This table has hundreds of thousands of clones, 87% appearing once. The sample comprised peripheral blood. Receptors were obtained from a woman aged 45-65 years with COVID-19, enrolled during active disease.

The chain couples TRBV5-6 to TRBJ1-3, with D possibly matching TRBD1 (6 bases). The V gene's germline CDR1 is SGHDT and CDR2 YYEEEE. The CDR3 runs 16 residues. V shed 3 bases and J shed 0 bases, with 13 bases lying between them. The DNA for the CDR3 is TGTGCCAGCAGCTCAAGGGGGTTGCGCTCTGGAAACACCATATATTTT. This codes for CASSSRGLRSGNTIYF.

The V and J genes are TRBV4-2 and TRBJ1-1; 11 bases fit TRBD1. The length of the CDR3 is 21 residues. Germline CDR1 reads LGHNA; CDR2 reads YNFKEQ. With 4 bases clipped from V and 1 base from J, the junction kept 20 bases outside the gene matches. CDR3 loop: CASSPGDRGLGVGVKNTEAFF. CDR3 in DNA: TGTGCCAGCAGCCCAGGGGACAGGGGGTTAGGCGTCGGAGTGAAGAACACTGAAGCTTTCTTT.

The chain combines TRBV6-5 with TRBJ1-3; no firm D call. V lost 5 bases and J lost 1, with 12 bases in between. The CDR3 extends over 15 amino acids. Per germline, CDR1 MNHEY and CDR2 SVGAGI. CDR3 protein: CASSRGSGSGNTIYF. As DNA, the CDR3 is TGTGCCAGCAGTCGCGGGAGTGGATCTGGAAACACCATATATTTT.

CDR3 coding DNA: TGCGCCAGCAGCCAAGGGACAGCCCAAACCTCTGGAAACACCATATATTTT. The encoded protein is CASSQGTAQTSGNTIYF. V is TRBV4-3 and J is TRBJ1-3; tentatively, D is TRBD1 (6 bases). The CDR3 runs 17 residues. V lost 1 base and J 0 bases, leaving 13 bases between the germline ends. Germline V CDR1 and CDR2: LGHNA, YSLEER.

A word on this clone: Other DNA sequences in this specimen translate into the identical CDR3. The V gene is TRBV7-2, the J gene TRBJ2-5, with 8 nucleotides matching TRBD1. V gave up 1 base and J gave up 5 bases; unmatched junction bases: 3. Germline V CDR1 and CDR2: SGHTA, FQGNSA. The CDR3 sequence is 14 residues long. CDR3 in amino acids: CASSLGQGFETQYF. The CDR3 region has the DNA TGTGCCAGCAGCTTAGGACAGGGGTTTGAGACCCAGTACTTC.

This clone came up a few times. This chain uses TRBV2 with TRBJ2-2; the match to TRBD2 covers 11 bases. This CDR3 has 17 amino acids. With 1 base clipped from V and 5 bases from J, the junction kept 6 bases outside the gene matches. Germline loops: CDR1 SNHLY, CDR2 FYNNEI. Written as DNA, the CDR3 is TGTGCCAGCAGTGAAGGAAAGACTAGCGGGATTACCGGGGAGCTGTTTTTT. Protein sequence: CASSEGKTSGITGELFF.